The 12 T cell receptor beta chains reported below all come from one sample, sequenced in a study of metastatic and nonmetastatic thyroid tumors. All patients reached thyroid surgery having received no treatment beforehand. TCRdb re-called the PCR reads via MiXCR. The sample has about 53,000 clones; more than 20% are singletons. Sample: blood. The source of these receptors is a female donor with papillary thyroid cancer or a benign thyroid nodule (not recorded which). Some clones in this sample may be carry-over from other donors' samples.

This chain links TRBV20-1 with TRBJ2-3, with TRBD2 identical over 8 bases. The length of the CDR3 is 16 residues. Trimming removed 2 bases from V and 7 bases from J; junction bases left unmatched: 14. The germline CDR1 and CDR2 sequences are DFQATT and SNEGSKA (reference sequence). This CDR3 reads CSARWCPGRGRYTQYF. As DNA, the CDR3 is TGCAGTGCTAGATGGTGCCCTGGGCGCGGGAGGTATACGCAGTATTTT.

The chain combines TRBV9 with TRBJ1-6; no clear D. The CDR3 totals 17 residues. Trimming took off 0 bases at V and 6 bases at J, with 16 bases between the two ends. The germline V gene has CDR1 SGDLS and CDR2 YYNGEE. The CDR3 sequence: CASSVDGGNRGNSPLHF. The CDR3 region has the DNA TGTGCCAGCAGCGTAGACGGAGGTAATCGGGGTAATTCACCCCTCCACTTT.

This clone was observed many times. This rearrangement joins TRBV4-2 to TRBJ2-1, with 8 bases lining up with TRBD1. V was pared by 0 bases and J by 4 bases, with 5 bases of the junction left unmatched. Per germline, CDR1 LGHNA and CDR2 YNFKEQ. This CDR3 region has 16 residues. The CDR3 coding sequence is TGTGCCAGCAGCCAAGATTGCGGGACAGGTTACAATGAGCAGTTCTTC. Protein: CASSQDCGTGYNEQFF.

This clone was seen many times. J is TRBJ1-1 and V is TRBV11-2; no clear D gene. The length of the CDR3 is 14 residues. V dropped 1 base and J dropped 2 bases, with 8 bases sitting between them. Germline-derived CDR1 and CDR2 are SGHAT and FQNNGV. The CDR3 nucleotides read TGTGCCAGCAGCTTAGGGAATCTTAACACTGAAGCTTTCTTT. Encoded protein: CASSLGNLNTEAFF.

In its sample, this clone was seen a few times. This may arise from a read error, as a much more abundant clone is one base away. The chain recombines TRBV6-1 with TRBJ1-1; tentative D call: TRBD1 (5 bases). The CDR3 extends over 17 amino acids. V lost 3 bases, J lost 4 bases, and 21 bases lay in between. CDR1 is MNHNS, CDR2 SASEGT, per germline. In DNA, the CDR3 is TGTGCCAGCAGTGAGGGGTGGGGGTGCGCGGGTCGCACTGAAGCTTTCTTT. Protein product: CASSEGWGCAGRTEAFF.

This clone has a count of ten or more. The chain combines TRBV27 with TRBJ1-6, with D possibly being TRBD1 (6 bases). V gave up 2 bases and J gave up 10 bases, with 15 bases separating them. Germline V gives CDR1 MNHEY, CDR2 SMNVEV (reference sequence). CDR3 length: 15 residues. This CDR3 is CASSLAQGIGSPLHF. CDR3 DNA: TGTGCCAGCAGTTTAGCACAGGGTATTGGATCACCCCTCCACTTT.

This clone was picked up many times. The CDR3 DNA reads TGTGCCAGCAGTATCCAGACAGATTACTATGGCTACACCTTC. Its translation: CASSIQTDYYGYTF. The chain recombines TRBV28 with TRBJ1-2; possible D gene TRBD1, 5 bases. V was trimmed by 5 bases and J by 3 bases, leaving 13 bases between them. CDR1 is MDHEN and CDR2 is SYDVKM in the germline V gene. The CDR3 extends over 14 amino acids.

This clone was seen only a few times. A much larger clone lies a single base off, so this may be a read error. The chain combines TRBV28 with TRBJ2-1; D not resolved. V dropped 6 bases and J dropped 4 bases, with 7 bases sitting between them. CDR3 length equals 12 residues. Germline V gives CDR1 MDHEN, CDR2 SYDVKM. DNA for the CDR3: TGTGCCAGCAGAACAGTATACAATGAGCAGTTCTTC. Translating it yields CASRTVYNEQFF.

A word on this clone: The junction shows a germline mismatch at one end, possibly a read error. The CDR3, as DNA: TGTGTCAGCATCCCCCCCGGGACAGGGGGCCCTTTTATAGAAAATGAGCAGTTCTTC. Translation: CVSIPPGTGGPFIENEQFF. V is TRBV3-1 and J is TRBJ2-1; 12 bases are a match to TRBD1. The CDR3 is 19 residues long. Germline CDR1 reads LGHDT; CDR2 reads YNNKEL (reference sequence).

This clone showed up many times. The chain carries TRBV28 and TRBJ2-5, with a possible D match to TRBD2 (5 bases). Per germline, CDR1 MDHEN and CDR2 SYDVKM. CDR3 size: 13 residues. V shed 8 bases and J shed 2 bases, with 12 bases lying between them. CDR3 coding DNA: TGTGCCAGCGTCCGGGATTCGCAAGAGACCCAGTACTTC. This encodes CASVRDSQETQYF.

This clone appeared many times. The V gene is TRBV28, the J gene TRBJ1-5; possibly TRBD1 for D (6 bases). Germline V gene sequence: CDR1 MDHEN, CDR2 SYDVKM. The length of the CDR3 is 14 residues. The ends were cut back, 7 bases at V and 3 bases at J, with 13 bases in the middle. In DNA form, the CDR3 reads TGTGCCAGCATACACGGGACACCCAATCAGCCCCAGCATTTT. This translates into CASIHGTPNQPQHF.

This clone came up many times. This chain connects TRBV20-1 to TRBJ2-1; no reliable D call. The CDR3 is 14 amino acids. The V end was cut by 3 bases, the J end by 6 bases, with 15 bases between. Germline V CDR1 and CDR2: DFQATT, SNEGSKA (reference sequence). Here the CDR3 DNA reads TGCAGTGCTAGTACCCAGCGTCCGGGCAATGAGCAGTTCTTC. It encodes CSASTQRPGNEQFF.